This entry concerns a single T cell receptor (beta chain). These data originate in a study of T-cell memory formation after mild COVID-19. There are 13 residues in the CDR3. V was cut by 8 bases and J by 7 bases, with 18 bases left in between. Germline V gene data show CDR1 as SEHNR and CDR2 as FQNEAQ (reference sequence). MiXCR, applied by TCRdb to the 5' RACE reads, yields one record per CDR3 protein. The sample has fewer than 650,000 distinct CDR3 sequences; approximately 15% are singletons. J is TRBJ2-7 and V is TRBV7-9, with D possibly matching TRBD2 (5 bases). The sequenced material came from PBMCs or a T cell subset sorted from them (not recorded which). The sequence was obtained from an adult woman who had mild COVID-19 (a few samples of this study predate the infection). Cell type and time point are not known. The CDR3 nucleotides read TGTGCCAGCTCCAGAGGCACCACGGGAGAGCAGTACTTC. Its translation: CASSRGTTGEQYF.